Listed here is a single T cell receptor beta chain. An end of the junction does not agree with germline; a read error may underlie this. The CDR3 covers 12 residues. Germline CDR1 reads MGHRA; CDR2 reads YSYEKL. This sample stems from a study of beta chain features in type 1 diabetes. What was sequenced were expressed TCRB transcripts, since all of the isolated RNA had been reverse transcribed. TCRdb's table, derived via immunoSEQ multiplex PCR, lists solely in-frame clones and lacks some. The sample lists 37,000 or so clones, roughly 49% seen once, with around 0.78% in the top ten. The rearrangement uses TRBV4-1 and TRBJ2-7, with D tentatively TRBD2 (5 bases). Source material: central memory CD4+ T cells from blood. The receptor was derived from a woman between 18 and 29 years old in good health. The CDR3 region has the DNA TGCGCCGGCAGCTACCCCCGGGGCGAGCAGTACTTC. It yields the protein CAGSYPRGEQYF.